The present T cell receptor beta chain was sequenced within a study of cytomegalovirus exposure and HLA in healthy donors. This clone was seen a few times. This CDR3 contains 14 residues. Germline V gene data show CDR1 as LGHNA and CDR2 as YSLEER. The V end lost 1 base, the J end lost 1 base, and 8 bases lay between the germline ends. The PCR employed 60 Vbeta primers together with 13 Jbeta primers. Method: immunoSEQ multiplex PCR; TCRdb's copy keeps in-frame clones and lacks some. The sample gives 160,000 or so clones, 60% to 80% of which show up once; more than 1.2% is in the top ten. The sequence was collected from a male donor in good health and CMV-seronegative. The sequencing sample was made of PBMCs. The gene calls are TRBV4-3 and TRBJ2-7, with D possibly matching TRBD1 (6 bases). The CDR3 coding sequence is TGCGCCAGCAGCCAAGGCAGGGGATCCTACGAGCAGTACTTC. The encoded protein is CASSQGRGSYEQYF.